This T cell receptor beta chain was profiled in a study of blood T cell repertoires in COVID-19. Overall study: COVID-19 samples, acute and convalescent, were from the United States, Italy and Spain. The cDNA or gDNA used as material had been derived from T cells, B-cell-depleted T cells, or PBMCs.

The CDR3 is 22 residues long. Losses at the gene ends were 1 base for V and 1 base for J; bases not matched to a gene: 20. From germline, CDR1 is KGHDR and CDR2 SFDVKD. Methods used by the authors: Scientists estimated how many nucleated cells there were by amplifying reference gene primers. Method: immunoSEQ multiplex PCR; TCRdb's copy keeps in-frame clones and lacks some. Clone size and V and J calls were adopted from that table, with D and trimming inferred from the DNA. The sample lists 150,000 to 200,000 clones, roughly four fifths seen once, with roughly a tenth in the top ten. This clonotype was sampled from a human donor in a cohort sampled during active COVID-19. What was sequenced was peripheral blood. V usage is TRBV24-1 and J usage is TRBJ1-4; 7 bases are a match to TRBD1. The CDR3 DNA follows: TGTGCCACCAGTGATTTTAAACAGCGGACAGGTTCGGGCCTAAGAACTAATGAAAAACTGTTTTTT. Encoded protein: CATSDFKQRTGSGLRTNEKLFF.